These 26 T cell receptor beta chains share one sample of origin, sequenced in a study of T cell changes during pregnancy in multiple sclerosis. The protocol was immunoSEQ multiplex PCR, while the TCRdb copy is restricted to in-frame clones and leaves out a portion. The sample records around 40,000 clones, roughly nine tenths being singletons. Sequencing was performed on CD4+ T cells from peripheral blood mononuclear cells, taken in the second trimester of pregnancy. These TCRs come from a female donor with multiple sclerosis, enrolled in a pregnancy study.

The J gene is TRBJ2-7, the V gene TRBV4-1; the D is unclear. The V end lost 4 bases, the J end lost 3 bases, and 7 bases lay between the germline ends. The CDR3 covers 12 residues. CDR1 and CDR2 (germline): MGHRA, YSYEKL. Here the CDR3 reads CASSPPSYEQYF. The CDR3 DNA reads TGCGCCAGCAGCCCTCCCAGCTACGAGCAGTACTTC.

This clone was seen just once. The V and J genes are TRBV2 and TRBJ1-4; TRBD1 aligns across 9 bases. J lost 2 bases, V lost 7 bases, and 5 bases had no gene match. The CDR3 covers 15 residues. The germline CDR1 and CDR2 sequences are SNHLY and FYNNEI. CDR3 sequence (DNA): TGTGCCAGCAATGACAGGGGGAGCACTAATGAAAAACTGTTTTTT. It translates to CASNDRGSTNEKLFF.

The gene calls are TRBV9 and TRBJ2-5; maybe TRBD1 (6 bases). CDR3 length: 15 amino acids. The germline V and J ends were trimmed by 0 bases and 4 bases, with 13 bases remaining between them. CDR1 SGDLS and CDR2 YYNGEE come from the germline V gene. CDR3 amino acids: CASSVGVGAGETQYF. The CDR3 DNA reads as TGTGCCAGCAGCGTAGGAGTGGGGGCGGGAGAGACCCAGTACTTC.

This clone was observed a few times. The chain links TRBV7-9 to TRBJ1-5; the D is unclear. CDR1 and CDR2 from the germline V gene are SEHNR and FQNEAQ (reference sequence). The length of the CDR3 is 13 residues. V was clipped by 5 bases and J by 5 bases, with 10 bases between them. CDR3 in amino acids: CASSPMADQPQHF. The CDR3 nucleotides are TGTGCCAGCAGCCCTATGGCGGATCAGCCCCAGCATTTT.

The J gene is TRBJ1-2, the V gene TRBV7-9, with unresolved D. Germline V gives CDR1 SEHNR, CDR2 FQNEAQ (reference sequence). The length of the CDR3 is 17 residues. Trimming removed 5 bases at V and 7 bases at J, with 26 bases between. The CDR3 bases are TGTGCCAGCAGCCCTACTAGGATTGGGTATAAGACTGGTGGCTACACCTTC. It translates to CASSPTRIGYKTGGYTF. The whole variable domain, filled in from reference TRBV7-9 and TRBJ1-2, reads DTGVSQNPRHKITKRGQNVTFRCDPISEHNRLYWYRQTLGQGPEFLTYFQNEAQLEKSRLLSDRFSAERPKGSFSTLEIQRTEQGDSAMYLCASSPTRIGYKTGGYTFGSGTRLTVV.

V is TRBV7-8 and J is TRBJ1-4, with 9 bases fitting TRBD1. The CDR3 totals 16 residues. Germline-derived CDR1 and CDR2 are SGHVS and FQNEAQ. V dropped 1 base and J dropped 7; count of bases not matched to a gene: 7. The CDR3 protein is CASSLGGTGIGEKLFF. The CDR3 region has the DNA TGTGCCAGCAGCTTAGGGGGGACAGGGATAGGTGAAAAACTGTTTTTT.

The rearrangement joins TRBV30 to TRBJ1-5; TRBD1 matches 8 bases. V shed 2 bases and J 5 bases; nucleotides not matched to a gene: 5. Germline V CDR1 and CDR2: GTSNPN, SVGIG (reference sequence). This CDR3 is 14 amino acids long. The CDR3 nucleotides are TGTGCCTGGAGTCAAGACAGGGGATATCAGCCCCAGCATTTT. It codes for CAWSQDRGYQPQHF.

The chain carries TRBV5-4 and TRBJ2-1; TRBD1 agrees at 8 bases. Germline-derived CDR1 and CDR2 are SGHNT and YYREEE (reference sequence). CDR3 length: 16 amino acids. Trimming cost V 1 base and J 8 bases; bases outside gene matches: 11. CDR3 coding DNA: TGTGCCAGCAGCTTGAGTTTGTCAGGGGGCTTCGATGAGCAGTTCTTC. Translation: CASSLSLSGGFDEQFF.

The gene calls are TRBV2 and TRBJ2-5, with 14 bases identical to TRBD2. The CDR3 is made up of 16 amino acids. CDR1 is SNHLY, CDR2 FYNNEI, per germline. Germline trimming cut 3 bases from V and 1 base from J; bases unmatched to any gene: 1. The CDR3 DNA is TGTGCCAGCAGTGAGGGACTAGCGGGGGTCCAAGAGACCCAGTACTTC. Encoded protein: CASSEGLAGVQETQYF.

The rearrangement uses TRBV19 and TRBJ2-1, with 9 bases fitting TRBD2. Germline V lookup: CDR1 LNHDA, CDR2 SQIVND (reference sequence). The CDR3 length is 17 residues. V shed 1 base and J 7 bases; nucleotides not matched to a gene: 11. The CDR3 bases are TGTGCCAGTAGTATAGCACACTTGGCTAGCGGGATAAATGAGCAGTTCTTC. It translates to CASSIAHLASGINEQFF.

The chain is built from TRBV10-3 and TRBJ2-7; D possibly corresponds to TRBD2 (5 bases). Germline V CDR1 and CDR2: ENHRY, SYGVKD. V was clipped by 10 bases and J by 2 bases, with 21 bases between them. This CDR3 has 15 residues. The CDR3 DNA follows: TGTGCCACCCTAGCTTCATCACAAACGCCCTACGAGCAGTACTTC. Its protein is CATLASSQTPYEQYF.

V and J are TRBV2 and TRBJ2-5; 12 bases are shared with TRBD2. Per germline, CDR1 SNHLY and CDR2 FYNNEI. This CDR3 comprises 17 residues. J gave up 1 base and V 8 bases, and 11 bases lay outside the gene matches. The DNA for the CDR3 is TGTGCCAGCTATGGTGGGGCTAGCGGGAGGGCCCAAGAGACCCAGTACTTC. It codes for CASYGGASGRAQETQYF.

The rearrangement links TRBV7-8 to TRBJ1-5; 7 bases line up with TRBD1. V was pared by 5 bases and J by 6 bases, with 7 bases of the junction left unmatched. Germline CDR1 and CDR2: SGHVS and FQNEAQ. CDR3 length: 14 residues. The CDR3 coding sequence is TGTGCCAGCAGCATCACAGGGGCTTTTCAGCCCCAGCATTTT. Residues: CASSITGAFQPQHF. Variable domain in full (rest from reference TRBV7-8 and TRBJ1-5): GAGVSQSPRYKVAKRGQDVALRCDPISGHVSLFWYQQALGQGPEFLTYFQNEAQLDKSGLPSDRFFAERPEGSVSTLKIQRTQQEDSAVYLCASSITGAFQPQHFGDGTRLSIL.

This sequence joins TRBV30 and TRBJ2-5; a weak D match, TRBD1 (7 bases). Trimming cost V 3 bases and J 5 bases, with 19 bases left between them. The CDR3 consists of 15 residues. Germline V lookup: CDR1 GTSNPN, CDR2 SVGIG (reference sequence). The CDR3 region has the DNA TGTGCCTGGAGAAACCTCAGGGGGGCGGGGGAGACCCAGTACTTC. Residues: CAWRNLRGAGETQYF.

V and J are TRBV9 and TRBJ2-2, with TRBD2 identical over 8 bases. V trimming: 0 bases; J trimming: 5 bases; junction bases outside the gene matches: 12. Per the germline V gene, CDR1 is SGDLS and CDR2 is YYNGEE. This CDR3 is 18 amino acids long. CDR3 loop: CASSVALGLGGGTGELFF. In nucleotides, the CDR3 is TGTGCCAGCAGCGTAGCATTGGGCCTCGGGGGGGGGACCGGGGAGCTGTTTTTT. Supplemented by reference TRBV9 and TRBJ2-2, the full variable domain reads DSGVTQTPKHLITATGQRVTLRCSPRSGDLSVYWYQQSLDQGLQFLIQYYNGEERAKGNILERFSAQQFPDLHSELNLSSLELGDSALYFCASSVALGLGGGTGELFFGEGSRLTVL.

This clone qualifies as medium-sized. The CDR3 coding sequence is TGTGCCTGGAGTGTAGAGGAGCAGTTCTTC. Its translation: CAWSVEEQFF. J is TRBJ2-1 and V is TRBV30; D not certain. V gave up 0 bases and J gave up 10 bases, with 4 bases separating them. CDR1 GTSNPN and CDR2 SVGIG come from the germline V gene (reference sequence). The CDR3 is 10 residues long.

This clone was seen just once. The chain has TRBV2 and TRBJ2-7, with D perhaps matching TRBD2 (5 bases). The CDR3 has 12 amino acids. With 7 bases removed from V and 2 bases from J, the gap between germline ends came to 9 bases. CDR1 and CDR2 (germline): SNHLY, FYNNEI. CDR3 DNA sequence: TGTGCCAGCAATCCGGGGACCTACGAGCAGTACTTC. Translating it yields CASNPGTYEQYF.

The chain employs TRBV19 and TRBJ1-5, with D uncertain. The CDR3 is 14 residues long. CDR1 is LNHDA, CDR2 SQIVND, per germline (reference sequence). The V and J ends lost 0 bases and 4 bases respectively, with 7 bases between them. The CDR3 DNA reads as TGTGCCAGTAGTATAGAATCGGGTAATCAGCCCCAGCATTTT. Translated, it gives CASSIESGNQPQHF.

CDR3: CSARLVGEQYF. In DNA form, the CDR3 reads TGCAGTGCCCGCCTCGTCGGCGAGCAGTACTTC. The V call is TRBV20-1, the J call TRBJ2-7; the D is unclear. This CDR3 is built from 11 residues. Germline lookup yields CDR1 DFQATT and CDR2 SNEGSKA (reference sequence). V was cut by 6 bases and J by 6 bases, with 12 bases left in between.

The CDR3 region has the DNA TGCGCCAGCACCCCTACAGGGTCGAAAAATGAAAAACTGTTTTTT. Translation gives CASTPTGSKNEKLFF. This chain links TRBV5-1 with TRBJ1-4; tentatively, D is TRBD1 (6 bases). The CDR3 consists of 15 residues. Trimming left V 6 bases short and J 5 bases short, with 17 bases between. Germline loops: CDR1 SGHRS, CDR2 YFSETQ.

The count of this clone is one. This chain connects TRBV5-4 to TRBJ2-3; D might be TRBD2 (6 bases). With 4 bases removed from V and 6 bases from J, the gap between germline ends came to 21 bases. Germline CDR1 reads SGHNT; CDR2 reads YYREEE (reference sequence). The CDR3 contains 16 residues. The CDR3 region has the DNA TGTGCCAGCAGCCTCCGGAGGCGGGGAATGGGTGATACGCAGTATTTT. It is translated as CASSLRRRGMGDTQYF.

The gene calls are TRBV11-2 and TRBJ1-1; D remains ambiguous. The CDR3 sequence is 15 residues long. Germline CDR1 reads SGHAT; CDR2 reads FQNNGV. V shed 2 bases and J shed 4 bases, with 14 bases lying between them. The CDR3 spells CASSLIFRRVTEAFF. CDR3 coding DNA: TGTGCCAGCAGCTTAATTTTTAGACGGGTCACTGAAGCTTTCTTT.

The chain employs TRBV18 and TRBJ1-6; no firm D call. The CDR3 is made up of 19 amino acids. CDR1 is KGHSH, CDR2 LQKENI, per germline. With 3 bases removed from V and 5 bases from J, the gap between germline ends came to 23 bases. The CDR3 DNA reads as TGTGCCAGCTCACCCGTTGTTATATCGCCAGGAATGGATAATTCACCCCTCCACTTT. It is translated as CASSPVVISPGMDNSPLHF.

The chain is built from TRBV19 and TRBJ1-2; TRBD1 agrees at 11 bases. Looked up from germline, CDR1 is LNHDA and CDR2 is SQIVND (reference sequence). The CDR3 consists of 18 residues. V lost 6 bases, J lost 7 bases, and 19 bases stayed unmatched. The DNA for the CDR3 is TGTGCCAGTAGCATCCTCGCCCGGGACAGGGGGGTAAAAGCTGGCTACACCTTC. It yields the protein CASSILARDRGVKAGYTF.

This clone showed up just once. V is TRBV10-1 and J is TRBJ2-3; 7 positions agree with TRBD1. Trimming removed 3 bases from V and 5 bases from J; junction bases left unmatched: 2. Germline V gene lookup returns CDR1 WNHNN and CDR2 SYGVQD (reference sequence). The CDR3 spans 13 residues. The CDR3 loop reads CASSDSGGDTQYF. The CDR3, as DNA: TGCGCCAGCAGTGACTCAGGGGGAGATACGCAGTATTTT.

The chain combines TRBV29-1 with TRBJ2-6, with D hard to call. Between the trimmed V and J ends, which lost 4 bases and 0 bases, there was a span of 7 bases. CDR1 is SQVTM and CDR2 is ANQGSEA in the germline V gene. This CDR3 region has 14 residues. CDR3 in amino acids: CSVAKHSGANVLTF. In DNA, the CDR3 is TGCAGCGTTGCAAAGCACTCTGGGGCCAACGTCCTGACTTTC.